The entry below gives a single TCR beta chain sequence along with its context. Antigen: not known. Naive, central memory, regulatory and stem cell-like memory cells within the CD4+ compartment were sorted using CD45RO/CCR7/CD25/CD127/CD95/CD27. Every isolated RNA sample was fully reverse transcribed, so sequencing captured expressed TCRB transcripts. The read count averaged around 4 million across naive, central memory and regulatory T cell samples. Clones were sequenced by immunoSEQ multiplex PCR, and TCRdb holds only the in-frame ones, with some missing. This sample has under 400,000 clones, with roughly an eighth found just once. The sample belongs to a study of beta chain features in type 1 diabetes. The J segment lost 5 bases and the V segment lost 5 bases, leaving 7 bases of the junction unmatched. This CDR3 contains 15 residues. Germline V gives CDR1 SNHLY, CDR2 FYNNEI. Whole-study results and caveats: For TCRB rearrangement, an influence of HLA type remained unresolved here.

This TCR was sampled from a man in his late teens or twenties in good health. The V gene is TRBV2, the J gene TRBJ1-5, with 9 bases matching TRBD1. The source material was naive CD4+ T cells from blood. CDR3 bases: TGTGCCAGCAGTTGGGGACAGGGTGAGGATCAGCCCCAGCATTTT. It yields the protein CASSWGQGEDQPQHF.